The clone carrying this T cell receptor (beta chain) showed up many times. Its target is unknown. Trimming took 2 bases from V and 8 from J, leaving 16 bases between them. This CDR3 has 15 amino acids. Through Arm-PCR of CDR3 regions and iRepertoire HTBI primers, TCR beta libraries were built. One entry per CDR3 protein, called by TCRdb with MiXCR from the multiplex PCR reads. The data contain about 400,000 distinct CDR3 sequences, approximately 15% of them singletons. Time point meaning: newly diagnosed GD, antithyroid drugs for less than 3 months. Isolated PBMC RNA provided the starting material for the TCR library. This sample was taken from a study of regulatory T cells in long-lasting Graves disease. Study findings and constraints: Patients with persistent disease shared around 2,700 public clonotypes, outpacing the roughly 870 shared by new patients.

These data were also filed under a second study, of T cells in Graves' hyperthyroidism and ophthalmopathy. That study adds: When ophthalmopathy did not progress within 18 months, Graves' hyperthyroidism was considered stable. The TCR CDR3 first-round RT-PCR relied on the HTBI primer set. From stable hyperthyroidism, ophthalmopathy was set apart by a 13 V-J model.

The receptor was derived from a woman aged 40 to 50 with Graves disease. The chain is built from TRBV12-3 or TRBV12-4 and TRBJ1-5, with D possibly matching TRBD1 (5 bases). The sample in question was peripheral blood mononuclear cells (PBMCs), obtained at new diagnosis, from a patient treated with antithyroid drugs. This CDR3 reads CASSLRGPLGEPQHF. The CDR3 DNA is TGTGCCAGCAGTTTAAGGGGACCCCTCGGAGAGCCCCAGCATTTT.